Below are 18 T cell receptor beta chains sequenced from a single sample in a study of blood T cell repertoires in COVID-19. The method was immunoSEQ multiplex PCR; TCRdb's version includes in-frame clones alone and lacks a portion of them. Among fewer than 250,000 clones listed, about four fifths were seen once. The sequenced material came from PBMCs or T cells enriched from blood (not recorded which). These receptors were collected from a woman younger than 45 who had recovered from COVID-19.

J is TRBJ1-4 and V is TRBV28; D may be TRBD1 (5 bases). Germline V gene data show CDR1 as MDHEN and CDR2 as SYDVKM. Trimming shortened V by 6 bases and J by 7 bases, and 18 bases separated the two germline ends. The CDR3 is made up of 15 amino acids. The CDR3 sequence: CASSLPGLGGEKLFF. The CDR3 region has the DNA TGTGCCAGCAGCTTACCGGGCCTCGGGGGTGAAAAACTGTTTTTT.

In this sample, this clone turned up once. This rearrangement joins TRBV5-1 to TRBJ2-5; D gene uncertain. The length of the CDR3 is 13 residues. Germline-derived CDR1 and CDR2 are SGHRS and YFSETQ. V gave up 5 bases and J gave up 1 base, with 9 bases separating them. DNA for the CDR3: TGCGCCAGCAGTTCCCCCTTCCAAGAGACCCAGTACTTC. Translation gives CASSSPFQETQYF. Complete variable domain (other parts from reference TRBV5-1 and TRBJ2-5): KAGVTQTPRYLIKTRGQQVTLSCSPISGHRSVSWYQQTPGQGLQFLFEYFSETQRNKGNFPGRFSGRQFSNSRSEMNVSTLELGDSALYLCASSSPFQETQYFGPGTRLLVL.

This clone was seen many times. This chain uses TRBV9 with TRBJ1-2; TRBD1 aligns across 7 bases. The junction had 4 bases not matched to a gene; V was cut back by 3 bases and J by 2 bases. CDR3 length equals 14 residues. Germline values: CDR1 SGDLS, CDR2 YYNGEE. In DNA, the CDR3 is TGTGCCAGCAGCGAGGGGACAGTAAACTATGGCTACACCTTC. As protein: CASSEGTVNYGYTF.

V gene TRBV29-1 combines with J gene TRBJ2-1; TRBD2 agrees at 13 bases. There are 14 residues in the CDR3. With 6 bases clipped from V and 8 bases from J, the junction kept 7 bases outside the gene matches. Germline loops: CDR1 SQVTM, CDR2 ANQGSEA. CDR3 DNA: TGCAGCGTGGACGGACTAGCGGGAGCCGATGAGCAGTTCTTC. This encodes CSVDGLAGADEQFF.

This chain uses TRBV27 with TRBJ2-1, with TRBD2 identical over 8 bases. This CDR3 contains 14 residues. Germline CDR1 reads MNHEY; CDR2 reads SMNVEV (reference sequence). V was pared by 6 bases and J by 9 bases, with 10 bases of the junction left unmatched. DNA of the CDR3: TGTGCCAGCAGGTTACGGGAGGGCCTGGGTGAGCAGTTCTTC. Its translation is CASRLREGLGEQFF.

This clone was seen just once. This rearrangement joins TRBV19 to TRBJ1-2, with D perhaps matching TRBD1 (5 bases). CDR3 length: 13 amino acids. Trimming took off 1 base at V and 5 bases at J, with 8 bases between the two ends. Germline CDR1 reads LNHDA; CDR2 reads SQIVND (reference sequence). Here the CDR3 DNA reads TGTGCCAGTAGTATAGGGGCAGGGTATGGCTACACCTTC. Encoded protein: CASSIGAGYGYTF.

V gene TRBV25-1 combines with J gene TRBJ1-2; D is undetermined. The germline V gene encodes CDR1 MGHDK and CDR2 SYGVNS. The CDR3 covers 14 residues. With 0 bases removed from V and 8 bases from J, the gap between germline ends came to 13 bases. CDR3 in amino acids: CASSEYEKQLGYTF. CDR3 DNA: TGTGCCAGCAGTGAATATGAAAAACAGCTAGGCTACACCTTC.

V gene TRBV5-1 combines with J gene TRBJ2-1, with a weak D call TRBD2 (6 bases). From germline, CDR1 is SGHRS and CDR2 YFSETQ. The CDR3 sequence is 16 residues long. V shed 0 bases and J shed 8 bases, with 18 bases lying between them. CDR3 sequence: CASSLERELNLDEQFF. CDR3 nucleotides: TGCGCCAGCAGCTTGGAACGGGAGCTAAATCTAGATGAGCAGTTCTTC. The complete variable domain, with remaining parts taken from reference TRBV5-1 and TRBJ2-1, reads KAGVTQTPRYLIKTRGQQVTLSCSPISGHRSVSWYQQTPGQGLQFLFEYFSETQRNKGNFPGRFSGRQFSNSRSEMNVSTLELGDSALYLCASSLERELNLDEQFFGPGTRLTVL.

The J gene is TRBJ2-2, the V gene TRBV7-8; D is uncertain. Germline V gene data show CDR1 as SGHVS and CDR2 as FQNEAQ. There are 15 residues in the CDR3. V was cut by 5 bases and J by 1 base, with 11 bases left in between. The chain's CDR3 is CASSLGSRNTGELFF. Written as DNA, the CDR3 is TGTGCCAGCAGCCTAGGGTCTAGGAACACCGGGGAGCTGTTTTTT.

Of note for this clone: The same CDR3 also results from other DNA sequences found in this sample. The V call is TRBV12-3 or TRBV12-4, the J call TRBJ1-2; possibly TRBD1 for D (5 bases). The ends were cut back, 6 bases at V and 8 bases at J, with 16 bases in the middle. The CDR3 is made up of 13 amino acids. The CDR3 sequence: CASSTTGGGGYTF. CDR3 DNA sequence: TGTGCCAGCAGCACTACGGGGGGTGGGGGCTACACCTTC.

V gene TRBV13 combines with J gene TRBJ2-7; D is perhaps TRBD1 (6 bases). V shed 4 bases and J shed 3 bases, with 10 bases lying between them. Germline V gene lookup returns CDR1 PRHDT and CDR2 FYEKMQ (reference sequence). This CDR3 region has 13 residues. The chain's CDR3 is CASSSPDSYEQYV. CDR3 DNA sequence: TGTGCCAGCAGCTCCCCGGACAGCTACGAGCAGTACGTC.

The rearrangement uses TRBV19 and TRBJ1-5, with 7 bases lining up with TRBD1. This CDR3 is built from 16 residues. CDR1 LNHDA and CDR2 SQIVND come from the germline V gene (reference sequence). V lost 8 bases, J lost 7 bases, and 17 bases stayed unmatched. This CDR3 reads CASRNRDSSLGQPQHF. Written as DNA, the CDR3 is TGTGCCAGTCGAAATAGGGACAGCTCCTTAGGGCAGCCCCAGCATTTT.

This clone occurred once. This chain's CDR3 is CASSSSGGAGANVLTF. The CDR3 DNA reads TGTGCCAGCAGCTCCTCCGGGGGGGCTGGGGCCAACGTCCTGACTTTC. The gene calls are TRBV7-3 and TRBJ2-6; 8 bases are a match to TRBD2. The junction had 4 bases not matched to a gene; V was cut back by 4 bases and J by 2 bases. The CDR3 consists of 16 residues. The V gene's germline CDR1 is SGHTA and CDR2 FQGTGA.

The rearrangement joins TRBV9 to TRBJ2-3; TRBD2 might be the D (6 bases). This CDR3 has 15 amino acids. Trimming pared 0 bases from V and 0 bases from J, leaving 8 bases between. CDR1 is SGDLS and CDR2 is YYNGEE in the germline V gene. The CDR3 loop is CASSVEGTSTDTQYF. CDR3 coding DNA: TGTGCCAGCAGCGTAGAGGGGACTAGCACAGATACGCAGTATTTT.

The CDR3 protein is CAWSVGGVPSPLHF. The CDR3, as DNA: TGTGCCTGGAGTGTCGGAGGGGTCCCTTCACCCCTCCACTTT. This sequence joins TRBV30 and TRBJ1-6; possibly TRBD1 for D (5 bases). The CDR3 has 14 amino acids. CDR1 and CDR2 from the germline V gene are GTSNPN and SVGIG (reference sequence). V lost 0 bases to trimming and J lost 9 bases, with 12 bases between them.

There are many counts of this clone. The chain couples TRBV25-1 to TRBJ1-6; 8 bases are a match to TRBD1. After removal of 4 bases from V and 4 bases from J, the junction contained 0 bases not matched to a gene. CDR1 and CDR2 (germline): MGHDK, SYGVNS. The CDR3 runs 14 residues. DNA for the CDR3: TGTGCCAGCAGTGGGACAGGGTATAATTCACCCCTCCACTTT. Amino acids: CASSGTGYNSPLHF.

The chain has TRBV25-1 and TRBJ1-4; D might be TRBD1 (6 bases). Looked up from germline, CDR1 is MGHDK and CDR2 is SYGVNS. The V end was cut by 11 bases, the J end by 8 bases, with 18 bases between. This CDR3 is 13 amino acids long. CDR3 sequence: CACTRGLGEKLFF. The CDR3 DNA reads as TGTGCCTGCACCAGGGGATTGGGAGAAAAACTGTTTTTT.

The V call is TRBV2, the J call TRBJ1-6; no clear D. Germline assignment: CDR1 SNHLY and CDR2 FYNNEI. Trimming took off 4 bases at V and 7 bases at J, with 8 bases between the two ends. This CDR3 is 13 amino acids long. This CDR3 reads CASSGQMNSPLHF. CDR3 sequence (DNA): TGTGCCAGCAGTGGTCAGATGAATTCACCCCTCCACTTT.